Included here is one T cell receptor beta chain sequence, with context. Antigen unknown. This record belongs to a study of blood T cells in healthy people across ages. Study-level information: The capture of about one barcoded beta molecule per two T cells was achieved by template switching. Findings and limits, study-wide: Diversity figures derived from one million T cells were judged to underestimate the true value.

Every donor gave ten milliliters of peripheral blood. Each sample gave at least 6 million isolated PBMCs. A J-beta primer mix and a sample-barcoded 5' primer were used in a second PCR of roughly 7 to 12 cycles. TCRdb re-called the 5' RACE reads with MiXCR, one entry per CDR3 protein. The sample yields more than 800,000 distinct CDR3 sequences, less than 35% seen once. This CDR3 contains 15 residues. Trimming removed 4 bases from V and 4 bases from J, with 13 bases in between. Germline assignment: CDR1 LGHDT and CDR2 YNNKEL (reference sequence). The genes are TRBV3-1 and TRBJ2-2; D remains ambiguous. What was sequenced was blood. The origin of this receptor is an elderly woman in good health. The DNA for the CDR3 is TGTGCCAGCAGCCCTAGGGCGGTGGTCACCGGGGAGCTGTTTTTT. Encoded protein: CASSPRAVVTGELFF.